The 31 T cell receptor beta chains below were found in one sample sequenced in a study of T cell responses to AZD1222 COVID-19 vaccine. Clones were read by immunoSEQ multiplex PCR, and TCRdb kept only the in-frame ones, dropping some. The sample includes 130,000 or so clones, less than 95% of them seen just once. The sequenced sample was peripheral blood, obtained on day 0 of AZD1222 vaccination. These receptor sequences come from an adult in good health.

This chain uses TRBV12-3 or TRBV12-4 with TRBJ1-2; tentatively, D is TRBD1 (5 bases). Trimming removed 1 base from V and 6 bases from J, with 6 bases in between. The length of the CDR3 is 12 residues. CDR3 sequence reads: CASSLGQNGYTF. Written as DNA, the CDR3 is TGTGCCAGCAGTTTAGGACAGAATGGCTACACCTTC.

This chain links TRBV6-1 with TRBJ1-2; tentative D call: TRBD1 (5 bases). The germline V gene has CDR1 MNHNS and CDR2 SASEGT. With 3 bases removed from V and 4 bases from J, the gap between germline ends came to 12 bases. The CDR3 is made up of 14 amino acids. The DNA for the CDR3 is TGTGCCAGCAGTGAGATCCGGGACGGCTATGGCTACACCTTC. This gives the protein CASSEIRDGYGYTF.

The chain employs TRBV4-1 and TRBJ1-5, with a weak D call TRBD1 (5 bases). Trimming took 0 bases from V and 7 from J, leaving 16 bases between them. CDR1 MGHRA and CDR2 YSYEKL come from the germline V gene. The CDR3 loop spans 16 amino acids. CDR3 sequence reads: CASSQDFSGPRQPQHF. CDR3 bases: TGCGCCAGCAGCCAAGATTTTTCAGGGCCAAGACAGCCCCAGCATTTT.

The CDR3 spells CASSSFQGLGSPLHF. CDR3 nucleotides: TGTGCCAGCAGCTCCTTCCAGGGGCTCGGTTCACCCCTCCACTTT. This chain connects TRBV14 to TRBJ1-6; perhaps TRBD1 as D (6 bases). The germline V and J ends were trimmed by 5 bases and 9 bases, with 17 bases remaining between them. Germline CDR1 SGHDN, CDR2 FVKESK. This CDR3 region has 15 residues.

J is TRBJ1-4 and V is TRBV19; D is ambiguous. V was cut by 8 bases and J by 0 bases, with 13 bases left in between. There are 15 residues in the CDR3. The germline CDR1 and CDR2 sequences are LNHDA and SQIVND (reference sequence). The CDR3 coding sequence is TGTGCCAGTCGGACGGTAGCCACAACTAATGAAAAACTGTTTTTT. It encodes CASRTVATTNEKLFF.

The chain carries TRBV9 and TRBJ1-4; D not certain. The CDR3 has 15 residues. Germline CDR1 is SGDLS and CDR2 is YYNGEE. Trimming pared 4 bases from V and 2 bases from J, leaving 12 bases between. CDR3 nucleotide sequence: TGTGCCAGCAGCCCACGACATGGGACTAATGAAAAACTGTTTTTT. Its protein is CASSPRHGTNEKLFF.

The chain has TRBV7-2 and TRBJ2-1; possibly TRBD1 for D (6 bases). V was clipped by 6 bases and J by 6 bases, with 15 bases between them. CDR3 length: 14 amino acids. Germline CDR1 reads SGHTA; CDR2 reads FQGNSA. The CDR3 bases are TGTGCCAGCAGGCGTAAAGGGGGTTTCAATGAGCAGTTCTTC. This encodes CASRRKGGFNEQFF.

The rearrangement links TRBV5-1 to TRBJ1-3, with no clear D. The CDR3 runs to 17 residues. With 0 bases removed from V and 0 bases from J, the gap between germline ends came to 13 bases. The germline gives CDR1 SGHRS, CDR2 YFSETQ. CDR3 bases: TGCGCCAGCAGCTTGGAAGGGCCGGGAAGCTCTGGAAACACCATATATTTT. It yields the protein CASSLEGPGSSGNTIYF.

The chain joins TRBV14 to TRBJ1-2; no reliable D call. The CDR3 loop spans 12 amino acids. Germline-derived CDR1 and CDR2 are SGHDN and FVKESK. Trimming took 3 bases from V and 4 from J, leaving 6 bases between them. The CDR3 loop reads CASSHAAYGYTF. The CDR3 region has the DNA TGTGCCAGCAGCCATGCCGCCTATGGCTACACCTTC.

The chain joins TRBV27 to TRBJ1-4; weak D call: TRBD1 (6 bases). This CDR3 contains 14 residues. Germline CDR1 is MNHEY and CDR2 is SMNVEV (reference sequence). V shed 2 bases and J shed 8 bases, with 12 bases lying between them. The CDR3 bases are TGTGCCAGCAGTTTAAGCGGGGGCAGGGAAAAACTGTTTTTT. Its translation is CASSLSGGREKLFF.

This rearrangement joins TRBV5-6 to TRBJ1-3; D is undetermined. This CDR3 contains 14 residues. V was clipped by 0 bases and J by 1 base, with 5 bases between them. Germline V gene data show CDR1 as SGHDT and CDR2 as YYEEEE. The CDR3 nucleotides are TGTGCCAGCAGCTTGGGGAATTCTGGAAACACCATATATTTT. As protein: CASSLGNSGNTIYF.

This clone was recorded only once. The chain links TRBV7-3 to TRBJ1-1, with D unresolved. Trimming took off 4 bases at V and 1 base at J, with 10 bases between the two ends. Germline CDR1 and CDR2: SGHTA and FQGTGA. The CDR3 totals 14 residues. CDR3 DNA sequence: TGTGCCAGCAGCTCGACCGGGCCGAACACTGAAGCTTTCTTT. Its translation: CASSSTGPNTEAFF.

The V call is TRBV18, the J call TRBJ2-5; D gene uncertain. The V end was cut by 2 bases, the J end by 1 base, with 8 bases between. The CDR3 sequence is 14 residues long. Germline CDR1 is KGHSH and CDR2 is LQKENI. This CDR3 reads CASSPVTGQETQYF. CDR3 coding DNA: TGTGCCAGCTCACCAGTAACGGGCCAAGAGACCCAGTACTTC.

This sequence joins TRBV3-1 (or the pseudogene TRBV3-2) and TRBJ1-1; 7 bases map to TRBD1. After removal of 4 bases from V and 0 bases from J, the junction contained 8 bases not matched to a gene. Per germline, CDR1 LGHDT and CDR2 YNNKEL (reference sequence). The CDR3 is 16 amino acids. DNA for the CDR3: TGTGCCAGCAGCCCCACCGGGACAGTCATGAACACTGAAGCTTTCTTT. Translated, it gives CASSPTGTVMNTEAFF.

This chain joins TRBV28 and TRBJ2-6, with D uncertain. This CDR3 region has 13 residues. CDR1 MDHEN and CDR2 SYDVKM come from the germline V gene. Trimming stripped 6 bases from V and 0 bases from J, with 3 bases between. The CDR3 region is CASRNSGANVLTF. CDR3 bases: TGTGCCAGCAGGAACTCTGGGGCCAACGTCCTGACTTTC.

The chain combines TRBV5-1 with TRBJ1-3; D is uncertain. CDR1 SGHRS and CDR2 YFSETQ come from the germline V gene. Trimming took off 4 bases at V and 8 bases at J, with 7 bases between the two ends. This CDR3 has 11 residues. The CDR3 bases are TGCGCCAGCAGCGATAAATACACCATATATTTT. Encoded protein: CASSDKYTIYF.

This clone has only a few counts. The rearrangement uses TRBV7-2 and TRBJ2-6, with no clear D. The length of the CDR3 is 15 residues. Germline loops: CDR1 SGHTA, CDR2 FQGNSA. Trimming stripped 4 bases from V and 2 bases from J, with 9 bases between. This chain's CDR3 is CASSSQTAGANVLTF. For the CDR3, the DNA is TGTGCCAGCAGCTCTCAGACCGCTGGGGCCAACGTCCTGACTTTC.

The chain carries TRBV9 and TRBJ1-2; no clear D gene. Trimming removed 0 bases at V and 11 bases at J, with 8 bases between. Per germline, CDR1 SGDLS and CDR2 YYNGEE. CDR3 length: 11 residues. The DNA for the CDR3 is TGTGCCAGCAGCGTAGCTACCACGTACACCTTC. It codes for CASSVATTYTF.

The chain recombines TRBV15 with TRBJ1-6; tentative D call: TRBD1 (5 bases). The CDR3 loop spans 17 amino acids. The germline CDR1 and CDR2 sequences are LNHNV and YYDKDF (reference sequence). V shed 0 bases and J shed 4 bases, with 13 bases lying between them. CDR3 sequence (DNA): TGTGCCACCAGCAGAGATCGGTTCAAGGGGTATAATTCACCCCTCCACTTT. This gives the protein CATSRDRFKGYNSPLHF.

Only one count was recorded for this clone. In DNA form, the CDR3 reads TGTGCCAGCAGCCAATCGTCGGCGGCGGCCAGGGGAGCTTTCTTT. It specifies CASSQSSAAARGAFF. The V call is TRBV16, the J call TRBJ1-1; tentative D call: TRBD1 (6 bases). Trimming left V 0 bases short and J 10 bases short, with 18 bases between. Germline CDR1 is KGHSY and CDR2 is FQNENV. CDR3 size: 15 residues.

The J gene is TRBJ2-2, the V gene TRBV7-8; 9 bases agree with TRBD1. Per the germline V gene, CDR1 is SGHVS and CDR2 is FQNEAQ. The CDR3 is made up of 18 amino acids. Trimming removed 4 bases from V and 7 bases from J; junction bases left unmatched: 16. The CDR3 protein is CASSSKRGWGQGGGELFF. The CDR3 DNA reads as TGTGCCAGCAGCTCCAAACGAGGCTGGGGACAGGGCGGCGGGGAGCTGTTTTTT.

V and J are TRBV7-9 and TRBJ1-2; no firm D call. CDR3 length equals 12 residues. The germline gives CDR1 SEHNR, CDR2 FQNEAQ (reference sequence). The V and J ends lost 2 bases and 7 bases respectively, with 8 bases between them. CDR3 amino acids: CASSLSVVGYTF. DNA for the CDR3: TGTGCCAGCAGCTTATCGGTGGTTGGCTACACCTTC. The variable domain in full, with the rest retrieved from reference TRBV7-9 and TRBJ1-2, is DTGVSQNPRHKITKRGQNVTFRCDPISEHNRLYWYRQTLGQGPEFLTYFQNEAQLEKSRLLSDRFSAERPKGSFSTLEIQRTEQGDSAMYLCASSLSVVGYTFGSGTRLTVV.

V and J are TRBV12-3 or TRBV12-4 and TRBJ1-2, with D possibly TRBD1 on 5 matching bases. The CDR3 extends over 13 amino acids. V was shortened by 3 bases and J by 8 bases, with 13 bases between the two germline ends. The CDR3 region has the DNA TGTGCCAGCAGTTTGGTGGGGGTCGAAGGCTACACCTTC. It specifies CASSLVGVEGYTF.

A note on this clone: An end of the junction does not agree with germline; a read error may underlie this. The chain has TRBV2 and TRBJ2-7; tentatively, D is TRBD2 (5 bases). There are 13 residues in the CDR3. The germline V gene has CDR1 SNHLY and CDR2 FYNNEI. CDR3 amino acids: CASSGTPSRIGDF. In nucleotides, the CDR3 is TGTGCCAGCAGTGGGACGCCGTCCAGGATCGGGGACTTC.

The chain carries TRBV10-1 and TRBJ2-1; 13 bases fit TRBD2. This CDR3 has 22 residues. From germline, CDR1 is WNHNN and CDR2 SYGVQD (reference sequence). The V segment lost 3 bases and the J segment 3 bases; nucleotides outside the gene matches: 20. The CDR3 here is CASSEYSTEFRRTSGSYNEQFF. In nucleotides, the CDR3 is TGCGCCAGCAGTGAATATTCGACGGAATTCCGAAGGACTAGCGGGAGCTACAATGAGCAGTTCTTC.

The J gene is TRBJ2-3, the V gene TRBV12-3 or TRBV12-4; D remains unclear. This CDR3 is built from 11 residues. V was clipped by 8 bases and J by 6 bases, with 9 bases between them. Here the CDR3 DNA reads TGTGCCAGCCAAACGGTGGATACGCAGTATTTT. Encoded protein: CASQTVDTQYF.

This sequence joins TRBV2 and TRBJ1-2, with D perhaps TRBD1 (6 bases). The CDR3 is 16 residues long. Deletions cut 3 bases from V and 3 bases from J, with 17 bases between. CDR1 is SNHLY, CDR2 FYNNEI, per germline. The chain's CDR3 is CASSDSILKGDYGYTF. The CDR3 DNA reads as TGTGCCAGCAGTGATAGTATCCTGAAGGGGGACTATGGCTACACCTTC.

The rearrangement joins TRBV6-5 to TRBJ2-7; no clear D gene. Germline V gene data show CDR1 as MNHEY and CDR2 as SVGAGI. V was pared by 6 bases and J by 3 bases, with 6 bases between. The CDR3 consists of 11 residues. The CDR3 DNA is TGTGCCAGCAGCTACAACTACGAGCAGTACTTC. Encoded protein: CASSYNYEQYF.

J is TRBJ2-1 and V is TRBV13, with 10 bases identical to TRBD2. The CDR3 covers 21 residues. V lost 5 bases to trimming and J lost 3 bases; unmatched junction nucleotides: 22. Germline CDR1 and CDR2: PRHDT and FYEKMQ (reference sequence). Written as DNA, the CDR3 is TGTGCCAGCAGCCTCACCACCTCGACTAGCGGGCAATATGAGCTCTACAATGAGCAGTTCTTC. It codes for CASSLTTSTSGQYELYNEQFF.

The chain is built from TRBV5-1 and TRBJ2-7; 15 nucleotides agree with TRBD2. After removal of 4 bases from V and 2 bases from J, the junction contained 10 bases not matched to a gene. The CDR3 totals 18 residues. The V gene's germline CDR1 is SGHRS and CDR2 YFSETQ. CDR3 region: CASSAGTSGRTATYEQYF. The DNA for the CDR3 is TGCGCCAGCAGCGCCGGGACTAGCGGGAGGACCGCAACCTACGAGCAGTACTTC.

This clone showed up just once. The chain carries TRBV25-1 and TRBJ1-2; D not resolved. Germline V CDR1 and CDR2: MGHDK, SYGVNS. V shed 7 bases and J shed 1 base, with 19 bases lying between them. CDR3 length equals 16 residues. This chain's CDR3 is CASNPGPPLLNYGYTF. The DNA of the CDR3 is TGTGCCAGCAACCCCGGGCCCCCTCTCCTTAACTATGGCTACACCTTC.